This TCR beta chain emerged from a study of shared clonotypes between healthy human individuals. Study outcomes and limitations: It was expected that sequencing depth would affect clonotype sharing among donors. Sharing across a handful of donors was seen in around 5% of naive CD4 clonotypes.

Data came from immunoSEQ multiplex PCR; TCRdb stores just in-frame clones and leaves some out. The repertoire includes around 980,000 clones, more than 75% of them detected once, and roughly 0.62% sits in the top ten. Comment on this clone: Its matching antigen is unknown.

Germline V lookup: CDR1 MNHEY, CDR2 SVGAGI. The CDR3 loop spans 15 amino acids. The V end lost 1 base, the J end lost 4 bases, and 11 bases lay between the germline ends. The sequence was collected from a man aged 18 to 30 in good health. Some clones in this sample may be carry-over from other donors' samples. The V gene is TRBV6-5, the J gene TRBJ2-1; tentatively, D is TRBD2 (6 bases). The sequenced sample was memory CD4+ T cells from PBMCs. The sample's subset: CD45RA-negative fraction. The CDR3 sequence: CASSYWGEGYNEQFF. For the CDR3, the DNA is TGTGCCAGCAGTTACTGGGGGGAAGGTTACAATGAGCAGTTCTTC.